Shown below are 3 T cell receptor beta chains from a single sample sequenced in a study of human T cells and chemical hapten exposure. Time point here: pre-sensitization, week 0. Regarding treatment: therapeutic diphenylcyclopropenone sensitization with weekly scalp DPC. MiXCR, applied by TCRdb to the RACE reads, yields one record per CDR3 protein. The sample contains fewer than 70,000 distinct CDR3 sequences, roughly 6.7% of which appear only once. The source was whole blood, collected in connection with sensitization to the hapten diphenylcyclopropenone (DPC). The source is a woman in her 30s with alopecia areata. Some clones in this sample may be carry-over from other donors' samples.

Points on this clonotype: Mismatch with germline at one junction end may stem from a read error. The rearrangement joins TRBV6-5 to TRBJ1-5, with D unclear. Germline CDR1 and CDR2: MNHEY and SVGAGI. The CDR3 spans 14 residues. CDR3 loop: CTSRRDIDNQPQHF. The CDR3 DNA is TGTACCAGCAGGCGTGACATAGACAATCAGCCCCAGCATTTT.

This clonotype has ten or more counts. This sequence joins TRBV29-1 and TRBJ1-4; D is possibly TRBD1 (6 bases). V was trimmed by 4 bases and J by 2 bases, leaving 11 bases between them. The V gene's germline CDR1 is SQVTM and CDR2 ANQGSEA. This CDR3 has 14 amino acids. The CDR3 sequence: CSVGDRLTNEKLFF. The DNA for the CDR3 is TGCAGCGTTGGCGACAGGCTCACTAATGAAAAACTGTTTTTT.

In this sample, this clonotype turned up many times. The chain is built from TRBV5-4 and TRBJ1-2; D gene ambiguous. The CDR3 sequence is 14 residues long. Germline lookup yields CDR1 SGHNT and CDR2 YYREEE (reference sequence). V was shortened by 4 bases and J by 1 base, with 11 bases between the two germline ends. The CDR3 region has the DNA TGTGCCAGCAGCCCCGCTGGCGGTAACTATGGCTACACCTTC. It codes for CASSPAGGNYGYTF.